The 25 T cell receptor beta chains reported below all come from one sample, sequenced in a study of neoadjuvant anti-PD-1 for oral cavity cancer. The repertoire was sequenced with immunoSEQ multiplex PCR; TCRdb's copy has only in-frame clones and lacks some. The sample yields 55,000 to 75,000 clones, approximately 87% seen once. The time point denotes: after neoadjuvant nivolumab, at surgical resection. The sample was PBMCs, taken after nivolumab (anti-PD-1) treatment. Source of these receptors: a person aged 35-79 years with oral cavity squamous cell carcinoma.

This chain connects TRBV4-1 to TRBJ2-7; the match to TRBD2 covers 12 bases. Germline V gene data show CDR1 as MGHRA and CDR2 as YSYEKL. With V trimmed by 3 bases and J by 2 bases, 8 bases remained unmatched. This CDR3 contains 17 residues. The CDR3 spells CASSHLWTSGVAYEQYF. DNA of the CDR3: TGCGCCAGCAGCCACCTATGGACTAGCGGGGTGGCCTACGAGCAGTACTTC.

As DNA, the CDR3 is TGTGCCAGCAGCGCCGCGGGACAGGGAATATTGGATACGCAGTATTTT. The encoded protein is CASSAAGQGILDTQYF. V gene TRBV7-6 combines with J gene TRBJ2-3; 9 nucleotides line up with TRBD1. Unmatched junction bases numbered 12, after V lost 5 bases and J lost 6 bases. CDR1 is SGHVS, CDR2 FNYEAQ, per germline. The CDR3 length is 16 residues.

The CDR3 protein is CASSWGTGNIQYF. For the CDR3, the DNA is TGTGCCAGCAGCTGGGGGACTGGGAACATTCAGTACTTC. V is TRBV11-1 and J is TRBJ2-4; D may be TRBD2 (6 bases). Germline V lookup: CDR1 SGHAT, CDR2 FQDESV (reference sequence). This CDR3 is built from 13 residues. Trimming removed 4 bases from V and 7 bases from J, with 11 bases in between.

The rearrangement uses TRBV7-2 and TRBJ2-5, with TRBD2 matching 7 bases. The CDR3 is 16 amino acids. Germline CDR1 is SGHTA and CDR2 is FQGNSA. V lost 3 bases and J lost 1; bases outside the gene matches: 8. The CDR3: CASSFGTTSFQETQYF. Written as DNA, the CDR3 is TGTGCCAGCAGCTTTGGGACGACTAGCTTCCAAGAGACCCAGTACTTC. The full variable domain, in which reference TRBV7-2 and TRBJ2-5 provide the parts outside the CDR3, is GAGVSQSPSNKVTEKGKDVELRCDPISGHTALYWYRQSLGQGLEFLIYFQGNSAPDKSGLPSDRFSAERTGGSVSTLTIQRTQQEDSAVYLCASSFGTTSFQETQYFGPGTRLLVL.

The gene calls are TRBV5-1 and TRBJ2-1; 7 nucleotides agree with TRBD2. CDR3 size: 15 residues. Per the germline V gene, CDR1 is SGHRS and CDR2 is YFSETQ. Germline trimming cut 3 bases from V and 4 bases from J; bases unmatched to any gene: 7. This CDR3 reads CASSSKAGSYNEQFF. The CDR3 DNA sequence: TGCGCCAGCAGCTCTAAAGCGGGATCTTACAATGAGCAGTTCTTC.

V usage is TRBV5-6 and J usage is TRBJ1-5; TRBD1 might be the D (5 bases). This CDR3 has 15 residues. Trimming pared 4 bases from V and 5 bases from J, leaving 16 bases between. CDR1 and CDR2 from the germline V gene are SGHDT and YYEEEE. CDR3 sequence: CASSTRDGRDQPQHF. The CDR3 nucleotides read TGTGCCAGCAGCACCCGGGACGGGAGGGATCAGCCCCAGCATTTT.

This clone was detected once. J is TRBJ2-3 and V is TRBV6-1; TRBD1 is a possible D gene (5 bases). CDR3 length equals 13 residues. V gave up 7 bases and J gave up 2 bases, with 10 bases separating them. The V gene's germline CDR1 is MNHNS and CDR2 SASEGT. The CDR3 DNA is TGTGCCAGCATGACAGCAAACACAGATACGCAGTATTTT. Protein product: CASMTANTDTQYF.

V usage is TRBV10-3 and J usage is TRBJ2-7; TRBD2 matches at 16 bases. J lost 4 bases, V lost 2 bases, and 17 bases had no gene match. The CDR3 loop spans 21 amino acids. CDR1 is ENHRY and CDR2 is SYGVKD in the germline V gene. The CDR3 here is CAISEPKPIGTSGRATYEQYF. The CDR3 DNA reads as TGTGCCATCAGTGAGCCTAAGCCCATCGGGACTAGCGGGAGGGCCACATACGAGCAGTACTTC.

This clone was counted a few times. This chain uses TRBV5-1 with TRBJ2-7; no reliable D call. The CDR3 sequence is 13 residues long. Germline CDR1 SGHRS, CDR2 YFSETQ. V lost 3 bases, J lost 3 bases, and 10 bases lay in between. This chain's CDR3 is CASSSTIYYEQYF. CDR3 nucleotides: TGCGCCAGCAGCTCGACGATTTACTACGAGCAGTACTTC.

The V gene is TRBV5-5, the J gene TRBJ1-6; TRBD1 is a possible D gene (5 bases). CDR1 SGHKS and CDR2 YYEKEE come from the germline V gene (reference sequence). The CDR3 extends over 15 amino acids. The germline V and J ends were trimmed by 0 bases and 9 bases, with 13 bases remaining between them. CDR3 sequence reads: CASSLVYGGVSPLHF. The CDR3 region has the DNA TGTGCCAGCAGCTTGGTCTACGGGGGGGTTTCACCCCTCCACTTT.

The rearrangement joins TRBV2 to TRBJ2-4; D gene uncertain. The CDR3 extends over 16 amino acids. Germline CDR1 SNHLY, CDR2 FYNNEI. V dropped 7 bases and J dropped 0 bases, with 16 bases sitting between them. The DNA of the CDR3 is TGTGCCAGCACTCGCCAGATTTTCTTAGCCAAAAACATTCAGTACTTC. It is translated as CASTRQIFLAKNIQYF.

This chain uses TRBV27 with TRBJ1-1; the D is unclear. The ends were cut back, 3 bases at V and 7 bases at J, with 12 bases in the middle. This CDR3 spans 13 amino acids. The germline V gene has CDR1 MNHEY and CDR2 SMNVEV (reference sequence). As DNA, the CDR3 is TGTGCCAGCAGTTTTCTATCGGGGTATGAAGCTTTCTTT. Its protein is CASSFLSGYEAFF.

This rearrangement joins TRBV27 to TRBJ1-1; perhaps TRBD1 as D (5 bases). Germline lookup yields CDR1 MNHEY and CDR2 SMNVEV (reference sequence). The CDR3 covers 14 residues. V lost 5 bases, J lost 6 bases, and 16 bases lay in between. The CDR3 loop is CASSQPGPGPEAFF. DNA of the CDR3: TGTGCCAGCAGTCAACCGGGACCAGGCCCTGAAGCTTTCTTT.

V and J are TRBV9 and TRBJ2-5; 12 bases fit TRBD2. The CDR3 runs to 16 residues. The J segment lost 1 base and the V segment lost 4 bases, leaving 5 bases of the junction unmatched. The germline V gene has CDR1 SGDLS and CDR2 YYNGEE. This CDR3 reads CASSTTSGGLQETQYF. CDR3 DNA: TGTGCCAGCAGCACAACTAGCGGGGGGCTCCAAGAGACCCAGTACTTC.

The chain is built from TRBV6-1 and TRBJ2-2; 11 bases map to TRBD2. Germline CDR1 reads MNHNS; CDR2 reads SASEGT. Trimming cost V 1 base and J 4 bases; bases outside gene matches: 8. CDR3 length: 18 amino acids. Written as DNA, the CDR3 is TGTGCCAGCAGTGAAGGAACGACTAGCGGGAAGGGCACCGGGGAGCTGTTTTTT. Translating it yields CASSEGTTSGKGTGELFF.

CDR3: CASSYSTSGSSYEQYF. The CDR3 nucleotides read TGTGCCAGCAGTTACTCGACTAGCGGGTCCTCCTACGAGCAGTACTTC. V usage is TRBV6-5 and J usage is TRBJ2-7; 10 bases fit TRBD2. Germline values: CDR1 MNHEY, CDR2 SVGAGI. Trimming cost V 0 bases and J 0 bases; bases outside gene matches: 2. CDR3 length: 16 residues.

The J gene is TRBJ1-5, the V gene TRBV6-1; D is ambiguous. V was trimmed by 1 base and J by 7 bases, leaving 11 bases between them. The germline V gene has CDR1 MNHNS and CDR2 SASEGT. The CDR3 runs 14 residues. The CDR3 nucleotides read TGTGCCAGCAGTGAAGGCCTTCAAGCGCAGCCCCAGCATTTT. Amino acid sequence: CASSEGLQAQPQHF.

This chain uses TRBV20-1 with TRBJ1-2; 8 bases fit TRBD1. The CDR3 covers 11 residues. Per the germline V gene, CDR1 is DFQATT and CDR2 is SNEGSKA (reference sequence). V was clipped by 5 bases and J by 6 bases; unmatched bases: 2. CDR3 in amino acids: CSAGTGNGYTF. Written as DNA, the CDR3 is TGCAGTGCTGGGACAGGAAATGGCTACACCTTC.

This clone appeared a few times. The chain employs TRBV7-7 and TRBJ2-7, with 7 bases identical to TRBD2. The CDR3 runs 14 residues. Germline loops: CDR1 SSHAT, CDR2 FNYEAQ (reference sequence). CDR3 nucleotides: TGTGCTAGCTGGGGGGTAAAGCGGGGAAAGGAGCAGTACTTC. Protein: CASWGVKRGKEQYF.

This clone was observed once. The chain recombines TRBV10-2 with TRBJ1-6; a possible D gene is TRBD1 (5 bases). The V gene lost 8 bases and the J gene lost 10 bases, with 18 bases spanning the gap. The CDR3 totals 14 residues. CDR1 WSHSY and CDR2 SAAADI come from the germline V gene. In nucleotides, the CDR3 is TGCGCCAGCTCTCCACAGGTGGTCCGGTCACCCCTCCACTTT. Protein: CASSPQVVRSPLHF.

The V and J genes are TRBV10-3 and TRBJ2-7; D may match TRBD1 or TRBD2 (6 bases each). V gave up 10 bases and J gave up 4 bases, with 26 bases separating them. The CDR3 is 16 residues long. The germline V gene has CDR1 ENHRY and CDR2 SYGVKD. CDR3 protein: CATLNPTGGGRYEQYF. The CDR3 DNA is TGTGCCACCCTTAATCCGACAGGAGGAGGGAGATACGAGCAGTACTTC.

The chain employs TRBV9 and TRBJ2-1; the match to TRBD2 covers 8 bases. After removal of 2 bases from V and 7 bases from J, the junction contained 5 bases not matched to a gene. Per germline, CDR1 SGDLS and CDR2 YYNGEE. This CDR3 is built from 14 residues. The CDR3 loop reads CASSVGLAVNEQFF. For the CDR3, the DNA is TGTGCCAGCAGCGTCGGACTAGCCGTTAATGAGCAGTTCTTC. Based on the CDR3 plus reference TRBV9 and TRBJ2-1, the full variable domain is DSGVTQTPKHLITATGQRVTLRCSPRSGDLSVYWYQQSLDQGLQFLIQYYNGEERAKGNILERFSAQQFPDLHSELNLSSLELGDSALYFCASSVGLAVNEQFFGPGTRLTVL.

The CDR3 loop is CASRPGTGGDEQYF. CDR3 nucleotide sequence: TGCGCCAGCAGGCCCGGGACAGGGGGCGACGAGCAGTACTTC. The chain is built from TRBV5-1 and TRBJ2-7; 12 bases are shared with TRBD1. The V gene end was trimmed by 5 bases and the J gene end by 5 bases; junction bases not matched to a gene: 5. This CDR3 is built from 14 residues. Germline CDR1 and CDR2: SGHRS and YFSETQ.

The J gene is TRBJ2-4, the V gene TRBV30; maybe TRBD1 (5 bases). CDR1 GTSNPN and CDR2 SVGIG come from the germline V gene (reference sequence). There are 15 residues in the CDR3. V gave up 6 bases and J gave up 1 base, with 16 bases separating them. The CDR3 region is CACNPGRFAKNIQYF. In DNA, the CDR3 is TGTGCCTGTAACCCAGGGCGGTTTGCCAAAAACATTCAGTACTTC.

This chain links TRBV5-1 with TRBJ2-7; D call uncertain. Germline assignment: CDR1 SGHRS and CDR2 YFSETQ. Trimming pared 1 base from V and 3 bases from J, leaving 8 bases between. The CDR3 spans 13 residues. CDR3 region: CASSLNGRYEQYF. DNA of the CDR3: TGCGCCAGCAGCTTGAACGGCCGCTACGAGCAGTACTTC.